The entry below gives a single T cell receptor beta chain sequence along with its context. Its antigen remains unknown. A read error is possible here, since a much larger clone lies one base away. The data stem from a study of regulatory T cells in long-lasting Graves disease. Study-wide background: Antithyroid drug intake by newly diagnosed Graves' patients had lasted under 3 months. Study-wide points: The study found persistent patients shared more public clonotypes (roughly 2,800) than new patients (966). Repertoires from persistent disease leaned toward TRBV28, TRBJ1-2 and TRBJ2-5.

The CDR3 is 16 residues long. Germline values: CDR1 SGDLS, CDR2 YYNGEE. As for time point: newly diagnosed GD, antithyroid drugs for less than 3 months. The TCR library was made from RNA that had been extracted from PBMCs in TRIzol. Library construction for TCR beta used iRepertoire HTBI primers and Arm-PCR of CDR3 regions. TCRdb redid the calling of the multiplex PCR reads with MiXCR, one entry per CDR3 protein. The sample shows over 350,000 distinct CDR3 sequences, 14% of them seen only once. This sample also belongs to another study, concerning T cells in Graves' hyperthyroidism and ophthalmopathy. That investigation notes: For the diagnoses, clinical symptoms, serum thyroxine and TRAb, thyroid ultrasound and orbital computed tomography were used.

The sample was peripheral blood mononuclear cells (PBMCs), taken at new diagnosis, from a patient treated with antithyroid drugs. The genes are TRBV9 and TRBJ2-1; TRBD2 matches at 10 bases. The TCR originated in a woman in her fifties or sixties with Graves disease. CDR3 coding DNA: TGTGCCAGCAGCGTAGGTTCTAGCGGGGGTTACAATGAGCAGGTCTTC. Residues: CASSVGSSGGYNEQVF.